A single sample gave rise to the 9 T cell receptor beta chains below, sequenced in a study of cytomegalovirus exposure and HLA in healthy donors. The study ran its PCR with 60 Vbeta and 13 Jbeta primers. The data were produced by immunoSEQ multiplex PCR, yet TCRdb's version contains in-frame clones alone and is incomplete. The sample holds more than 85,000 clones, roughly 71% seen once. The sample was PBMCs. These receptors all stem from a woman between 65 and 79 years old in good health and CMV-seropositive.

The V gene is TRBV29-1, the J gene TRBJ2-7; no definite D call. This CDR3 contains 10 residues. Germline-derived CDR1 and CDR2 are SQVTM and ANQGSEA. Between the trimmed V and J ends, which lost 7 bases and 3 bases, there was a span of 7 bases. Here the CDR3 DNA reads TGCAGCGCGGTCGGCTACGAGCAGTACTTC. This encodes CSAVGYEQYF.

This chain links TRBV19 with TRBJ2-4, with 8 nucleotides matching TRBD1. The CDR3 is 16 amino acids. Trimming removed 4 bases from V and 0 bases from J; junction bases left unmatched: 5. The germline V gene encodes CDR1 LNHDA and CDR2 SQIVND (reference sequence). Here the CDR3 DNA reads TGTGCCAGTAGTACTCAGGGGGCCCAAGCCAAAAACATTCAGTACTTC. As protein: CASSTQGAQAKNIQYF.

This clone has a handful of counts. The chain employs TRBV25-1 and TRBJ1-2, with D perhaps matching TRBD1 (5 bases). The V gene lost 6 bases and the J gene lost 3 bases, with 11 bases spanning the gap. This CDR3 contains 13 residues. Germline CDR1 MGHDK, CDR2 SYGVNS. The CDR3 bases are TGTGCCAGCAGGGGGGGGGTGGACTATGGCTACACCTTC. This gives the protein CASRGGVDYGYTF.

This chain uses TRBV18 with TRBJ1-6; the match to TRBD1 covers 8 bases. CDR1 is KGHSH and CDR2 is LQKENI in the germline V gene. The CDR3 has 14 amino acids. V gave up 8 bases and J gave up 9 bases; unmatched junction bases: 9. CDR3 in DNA: TGTGCCAGCCATCGCGGACAGGGTAGTTCACCCCTCCACTTT. The encoded protein is CASHRGQGSSPLHF.

The rearrangement uses TRBV4-2 and TRBJ2-2; tentatively, D is TRBD2 (5 bases). Germline V CDR1 and CDR2: LGHNA, YNFKEQ. The CDR3 is made up of 15 amino acids. V lost 1 base and J lost 6, with 12 bases in between. The CDR3 spells CASSQAGYSAGELFF. The CDR3 bases are TGTGCCAGCAGCCAAGCTGGGTATAGCGCCGGGGAGCTGTTTTTT.

The V and J genes are TRBV14 and TRBJ1-4; tentatively, D is TRBD1 (5 bases). V was shortened by 2 bases and J by 8 bases, with 15 bases between the two germline ends. CDR3 length equals 15 residues. Germline CDR1 SGHDN, CDR2 FVKESK. In DNA, the CDR3 is TGTGCCAGCAGCCAAATGGGGGAGGGTTCCGAAAAACTGTTTTTT. It translates to CASSQMGEGSEKLFF.

This sequence joins TRBV7-2 and TRBJ1-1; no definite D call. Deletions cut 0 bases from V and 2 bases from J, with 7 bases between. This CDR3 region has 14 residues. Germline V gives CDR1 SGHTA, CDR2 FQGNSA. The CDR3 region has the DNA TGTGCCAGCAGCTTAGCGGGCACTAACACTGAAGCTTTCTTT. Translating it yields CASSLAGTNTEAFF.

V usage is TRBV10-3 and J usage is TRBJ2-1, with TRBD2 identical over 12 bases. CDR3 length equals 15 residues. After removal of 4 bases from V and 5 bases from J, the junction contained 3 bases not matched to a gene. CDR1 is ENHRY, CDR2 SYGVKD, per germline. Here the CDR3 reads CAISGASGGDNEQFF. CDR3 DNA: TGTGCCATCAGTGGGGCTAGCGGGGGGGACAATGAGCAGTTCTTC.

The chain is built from TRBV5-6 and TRBJ2-5, with D maybe TRBD1 (6 bases). Germline V gene lookup returns CDR1 SGHDT and CDR2 YYEEEE. This CDR3 is 16 amino acids long. V lost 3 bases, J lost 5 bases, and 20 bases lay in between. The CDR3: CASSSTGMGGFETQYF. CDR3 DNA sequence: TGTGCCAGCAGCTCCACAGGGATGGGTGGGTTTGAGACCCAGTACTTC.